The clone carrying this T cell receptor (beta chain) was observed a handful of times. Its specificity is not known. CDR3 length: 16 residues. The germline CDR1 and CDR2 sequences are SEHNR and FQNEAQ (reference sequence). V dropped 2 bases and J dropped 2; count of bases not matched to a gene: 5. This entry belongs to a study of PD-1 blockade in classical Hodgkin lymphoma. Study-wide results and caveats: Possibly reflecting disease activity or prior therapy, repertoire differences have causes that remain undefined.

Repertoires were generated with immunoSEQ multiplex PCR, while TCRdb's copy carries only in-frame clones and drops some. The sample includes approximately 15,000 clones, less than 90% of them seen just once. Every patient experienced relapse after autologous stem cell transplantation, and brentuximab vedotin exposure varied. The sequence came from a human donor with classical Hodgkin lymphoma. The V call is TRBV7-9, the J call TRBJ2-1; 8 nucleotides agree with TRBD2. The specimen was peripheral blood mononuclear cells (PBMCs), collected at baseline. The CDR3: CASSLKHGRAYNEQFF. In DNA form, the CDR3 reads TGTGCCAGCAGCTTAAAGCACGGGAGGGCCTACAATGAGCAGTTCTTC.